The 26 T cell receptor beta chains below all came from one sample that was sequenced in a study of technical replicates of blood from several donors (dated by TCRdb to about 2017). Receptors were amplified or captured by the immunoSEQ multiplex PCR assay. The immuneACCESS repertoire file appears here via TCRdb, limited to in-frame rearrangements. These files lack a portion of the clones; in checked studies, under half of the deficit traces to unresolved V genes, and the cause of the others is not known. The sample profile shows tens of thousands of clones; 90% to 95% of them were found once. Of the sample, about 0.25% falls within the top ten clones. Material: T cells isolated from PBMCs. These receptors were collected from a human donor in good health.

The count of this clone is one. The CDR3 DNA is TGTGCCCACGGGACAACTAGCACAGATACGCAGTATTTT. This gives the protein CAHGTTSTDTQYF. The gene calls are TRBV10-3 and TRBJ2-3, with D maybe TRBD1 (6 bases). CDR3 length equals 13 residues. Germline loops: CDR1 ENHRY, CDR2 SYGVKD. The V gene lost 11 bases and the J gene lost 0 bases, with 12 bases spanning the gap.

The V gene is TRBV5-1, the J gene TRBJ2-2; perhaps TRBD2 as D (5 bases). The CDR3 extends over 14 amino acids. Germline lookup yields CDR1 SGHRS and CDR2 YFSETQ. Trimming removed 0 bases from V and 6 bases from J, with 9 bases in between. The CDR3 reads CASSLEGGSGELFF. In nucleotides, the CDR3 is TGCGCCAGCAGCTTGGAGGGCGGGTCCGGGGAGCTGTTTTTT.

Of note for this clone: One junction end does not reproduce the germline sequence, and a read error may be involved. J is TRBJ2-3 and V is TRBV7-9, with 16 bases lining up with TRBD2. The germline V gene has CDR1 SEHNR and CDR2 FQNEAQ (reference sequence). The CDR3 has 14 residues. Here the CDR3 DNA reads TGTGCCAGCAGCCCTGGGACTAGCGGGAGGGGTACCTTTTTT. Protein product: CASSPGTSGRGTFF.

The rearrangement uses TRBV28 and TRBJ2-2; D gene ambiguous. The CDR3 is 11 amino acids. Germline V gene sequence: CDR1 MDHEN, CDR2 SYDVKM. The CDR3 loop is CGTTNTGELFF. CDR3 nucleotides: TGTGGTACTACGAACACCGGGGAGCTGTTTTTT.

The rearrangement joins TRBV7-8 to TRBJ2-7; D call uncertain. The CDR3 length is 13 residues. Germline V CDR1 and CDR2: SGHVS, FQNEAQ. Trimming took 1 base from V and 4 from J, leaving 8 bases between them. As DNA, the CDR3 is TGTGCCAGCAGCTTAGGTTTAGAATACGAGCAGTACTTC. Protein sequence: CASSLGLEYEQYF.

This chain connects TRBV5-6 to TRBJ2-7; D perhaps matches TRBD1 (5 bases). Germline CDR1 is SGHDT and CDR2 is YYEEEE. The CDR3 runs 13 residues. Between the trimmed V and J ends, which lost 0 bases and 5 bases, there was a span of 9 bases. The CDR3 DNA reads TGTGCCAGCAGCTTGGATCCAGGGCACGAGCAGTACTTC. It codes for CASSLDPGHEQYF.

This rearrangement joins TRBV5-6 to TRBJ2-7, with a weak D call TRBD1 (5 bases). Per germline, CDR1 SGHDT and CDR2 YYEEEE. CDR3 length equals 13 residues. Trimming took off 0 bases at V and 4 bases at J, with 8 bases between the two ends. The CDR3 reads CASSLGQQYEQYF. The CDR3 DNA is TGTGCCAGCAGCTTGGGACAGCAATACGAGCAGTACTTC.

The rearrangement links TRBV6-5 to TRBJ1-1; the D gene is possibly TRBD1 (6 bases). The length of the CDR3 is 14 residues. The V end was cut by 6 bases, the J end by 11 bases, with 22 bases between. Per the germline V gene, CDR1 is MNHEY and CDR2 is SVGAGI. CDR3 sequence: CASSPDSGARVAFF. The CDR3 DNA reads as TGTGCCAGCAGCCCAGACTCAGGGGCGCGTGTGGCTTTCTTT.

V gene TRBV7-9 combines with J gene TRBJ2-7; TRBD2 might be the D (6 bases). Deletions cut 10 bases from V and 1 base from J, with 8 bases between. The CDR3 contains 11 residues. The germline V gene encodes CDR1 SEHNR and CDR2 FQNEAQ (reference sequence). The DNA of the CDR3 is TGTGCCACCGGGGGTTCCTACGAGCAGTACTTC. Encoded protein: CATGGSYEQYF. Together with reference TRBV7-9 and TRBJ2-7, the CDR3 gives the full variable domain: DTGVSQNPRHKITKRGQNVTFRCDPISEHNRLYWYRQTLGQGPEFLTYFQNEAQLEKSRLLSDRFSAERPKGSFSTLEIQRTEQGDSAMYLCATGGSYEQYFGPGTRLTVT.

The rearrangement links TRBV7-3 to TRBJ2-5; possibly TRBD2 for D (5 bases). The length of the CDR3 is 16 residues. Germline V gives CDR1 SGHTA, CDR2 FQGTGA. V was cut by 5 bases and J by 7 bases, with 23 bases left in between. In nucleotides, the CDR3 is TGTGCCAGCAGCGCCCCACCCGGTTTCTCGGAGGCGACCCAGTACTTC. Translated, it gives CASSAPPGFSEATQYF.

The J gene is TRBJ2-7, the V gene TRBV28; 10 nucleotides match TRBD2. The CDR3 spans 15 residues. V lost 8 bases to trimming and J lost 2 bases; unmatched junction nucleotides: 9. Germline lookup yields CDR1 MDHEN and CDR2 SYDVKM. CDR3 sequence reads: CASAPLAGAPYEQYF. CDR3 nucleotide sequence: TGTGCCAGCGCCCCCCTAGCGGGAGCCCCCTACGAGCAGTACTTC.

The rearrangement links TRBV28 to TRBJ2-5, with D perhaps TRBD1 (6 bases). CDR3 length equals 13 residues. Trimming pared 2 bases from V and 7 bases from J, leaving 11 bases between. CDR1 MDHEN and CDR2 SYDVKM come from the germline V gene. Here the CDR3 reads CASSLGTRGTQYF. The CDR3 nucleotides read TGTGCCAGCAGTTTAGGGACAAGAGGGACCCAGTACTTC.

The chain uses TRBV18 and TRBJ1-1, with D hard to call. The germline V gene has CDR1 KGHSH and CDR2 LQKENI. The V and J ends lost 2 bases and 4 bases respectively, with 14 bases between them. CDR3 size: 15 residues. The CDR3: CASSPLAESRTEAFF. In DNA, the CDR3 is TGTGCCAGCTCACCATTGGCGGAGTCTCGCACTGAAGCTTTCTTT.

The rearrangement joins TRBV6-5 to TRBJ2-1; D possibly corresponds to TRBD2 (6 bases). With 6 bases removed from V and 4 bases from J, the gap between germline ends came to 13 bases. Germline V CDR1 and CDR2: MNHEY, SVGAGI. The CDR3 extends over 14 amino acids. The CDR3 bases are TGTGCCAGCAGCCTCACGCGGGGATACAATGAGCAGTTCTTC. This encodes CASSLTRGYNEQFF.

The chain combines TRBV9 with TRBJ2-7; TRBD2 aligns across 7 bases. This CDR3 comprises 15 residues. The V gene's germline CDR1 is SGDLS and CDR2 YYNGEE. The junction had 5 bases not matched to a gene; V was cut back by 0 bases and J by 2 bases. The CDR3 bases are TGTGCCAGCAGCGTAGATGGACTAGTCGCCTACGAGCAGTACTTC. It codes for CASSVDGLVAYEQYF.

V is TRBV5-1 and J is TRBJ1-2; possibly TRBD1 for D (5 bases). Germline V gene data show CDR1 as SGHRS and CDR2 as YFSETQ. V lost 3 bases, J lost 6 bases, and 27 bases lay in between. This CDR3 region has 18 residues. As DNA, the CDR3 is TGCGCCAGCAGCTCAGCAACCGAGTGGGGCGGCGGAGCTGATGGCTACACCTTC. Translated, it gives CASSSATEWGGGADGYTF.

The chain links TRBV5-1 to TRBJ2-1; 15 positions agree with TRBD2. This CDR3 region has 16 residues. The junction had 3 bases not matched to a gene; V was cut back by 4 bases and J by 4 bases. Germline loops: CDR1 SGHRS, CDR2 YFSETQ. CDR3 bases: TGCGCCAGCAGCCCTGGACTAGCGGGGGGGTACAATGAGCAGTTCTTC. Its protein product is CASSPGLAGGYNEQFF.

This clone has a single count. The chain has TRBV7-2 and TRBJ2-3; 7 positions agree with TRBD2. J was trimmed by 8 bases and V by 5 bases; bases with no gene match: 13. Per the germline V gene, CDR1 is SGHTA and CDR2 is FQGNSA. The CDR3 extends over 15 amino acids. For the CDR3, the DNA is TGTGCCAGCAGCCTACAATACCTTAGGGAGGGTACGCAGTATTTT. Amino acid sequence: CASSLQYLREGTQYF.

This clone occurred once. The CDR3, as DNA: TGCGCCAGCAGCTTGTTTGGGACTAGCGGAACAAACTACGAGCAGTACTTC. Protein sequence: CASSLFGTSGTNYEQYF. The chain links TRBV5-1 to TRBJ2-7, with 11 nucleotides matching TRBD2. This CDR3 spans 17 amino acids. With V trimmed by 1 base and J by 3 bases, 9 bases remained unmatched. Germline CDR1 is SGHRS and CDR2 is YFSETQ.

The chain combines TRBV5-1 with TRBJ2-7; D is unresolved. Germline values: CDR1 SGHRS, CDR2 YFSETQ. V gave up 1 base and J gave up 6 bases, with 14 bases separating them. The CDR3 has 14 amino acids. CDR3 sequence (DNA): TGCGCCAGCAGCTTGCAGACTTCCTCGAGCGAGCAGTACTTC. Translating it yields CASSLQTSSSEQYF.

The V and J genes are TRBV7-9 and TRBJ2-2; weak D call: TRBD1 (6 bases). Trimming left V 8 bases short and J 3 bases short, with 16 bases between. The CDR3 has 15 amino acids. Germline-derived CDR1 and CDR2 are SEHNR and FQNEAQ (reference sequence). CDR3 sequence (DNA): TGTGCCAGCGTAAAAGAGGGGGTCTACACCGGGGAGCTGTTTTTT. Protein product: CASVKEGVYTGELFF. Looking up the rest from reference TRBV7-9 and TRBJ2-2 gives the full variable domain: DTGVSQNPRHKITKRGQNVTFRCDPISEHNRLYWYRQTLGQGPEFLTYFQNEAQLEKSRLLSDRFSAERPKGSFSTLEIQRTEQGDSAMYLCASVKEGVYTGELFFGEGSRLTVL.

J is TRBJ1-1 and V is TRBV18; TRBD1 is a possible D gene (6 bases). The CDR3 sequence is 12 residues long. The V end lost 3 bases, the J end lost 11 bases, and 13 bases lay between the germline ends. Germline V lookup: CDR1 KGHSH, CDR2 LQKENI. The CDR3 nucleotides read TGTGCCAGCTCACCGGGGGCAGGGAAGGCTTTCTTT. Protein sequence: CASSPGAGKAFF. The full variable domain, rest sourced from reference TRBV18 and TRBJ1-1, is NAGVMQNPRHLVRRRGQEARLRCSPMKGHSHVYWYRQLPEEGLKFMVYLQKENIIDESGMPKERFSAEFPKEGPSILRIQQVVRGDSAAYFCASSPGAGKAFFGQGTRLTVV.

This chain connects TRBV2 to TRBJ2-5; possible D gene TRBD2, 6 bases. CDR1 and CDR2 (germline): SNHLY, FYNNEI. This CDR3 has 15 residues. Trimming removed 2 bases at V and 5 bases at J, with 15 bases between. Here the CDR3 reads CASSEYVMGGETQYF. The CDR3 region has the DNA TGTGCCAGCAGTGAATATGTTATGGGAGGTGAGACCCAGTACTTC.

This clone was detected once. The rearrangement joins TRBV4-1 to TRBJ2-7; perhaps TRBD1 as D (5 bases). The V gene lost 1 base and the J gene lost 2 bases, with 9 bases spanning the gap. Germline V gives CDR1 MGHRA, CDR2 YSYEKL. The CDR3 consists of 14 residues. The CDR3 coding sequence is TGCGCCAGCAGCCAAGTAACAGGAGCCTACGAGCAGTACTTC. Its translation is CASSQVTGAYEQYF.

This chain connects TRBV25-1 to TRBJ2-7; 8 bases fit TRBD1. With 1 base clipped from V and 2 bases from J, the junction kept 1 base outside the gene matches. The length of the CDR3 is 14 residues. Germline CDR1 is MGHDK and CDR2 is SYGVNS. CDR3 nucleotides: TGTGCCAGCAGTGAATGGACAGGGACCTACGAGCAGTACTTC. Translated, it gives CASSEWTGTYEQYF.

The chain employs TRBV7-9 and TRBJ2-2, with 7 nucleotides matching TRBD1. The V gene's germline CDR1 is SEHNR and CDR2 FQNEAQ (reference sequence). V was clipped by 5 bases and J by 4 bases; unmatched bases: 7. This CDR3 is built from 15 residues. CDR3 sequence (DNA): TGTGCCAGCAGCCTAGGGGGCTTAAGCACCGGGGAGCTGTTTTTT. This translates into CASSLGGLSTGELFF.